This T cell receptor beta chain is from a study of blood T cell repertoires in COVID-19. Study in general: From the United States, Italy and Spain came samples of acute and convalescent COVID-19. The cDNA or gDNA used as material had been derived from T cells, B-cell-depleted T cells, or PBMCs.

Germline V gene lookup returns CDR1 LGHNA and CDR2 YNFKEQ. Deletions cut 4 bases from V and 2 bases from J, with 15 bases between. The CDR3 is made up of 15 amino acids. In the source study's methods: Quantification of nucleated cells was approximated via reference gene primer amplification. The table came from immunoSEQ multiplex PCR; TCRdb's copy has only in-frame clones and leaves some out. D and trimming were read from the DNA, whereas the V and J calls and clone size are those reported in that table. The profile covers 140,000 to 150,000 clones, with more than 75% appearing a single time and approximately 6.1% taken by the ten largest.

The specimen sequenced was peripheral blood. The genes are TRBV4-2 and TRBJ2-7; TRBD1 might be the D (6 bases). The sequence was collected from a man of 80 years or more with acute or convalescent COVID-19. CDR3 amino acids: CASSLFPQGPYEQYF. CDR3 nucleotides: TGTGCCAGCAGCCTTTTCCCCCAGGGGCCCTACGAGCAGTACTTC.